Listed here are 18 T cell receptor beta chains from one sample, sequenced in a study of radiation and T cells in renal cell carcinoma. Some clones are missing from TCRdb's copy, which holds only in-frame ones; the method was immunoSEQ multiplex PCR. Of 150,000 or so clones listed, around 90% are singletons. Time point in this sample: blood 4 weeks post-SBRT, at nephrectomy. As to treatment: 15 Gy SBRT to primary tumor, nephrectomy 4 weeks later. The material was blood, obtained from a patient whose treatment included radiotherapy and nephrectomy. The source of these receptors is a woman between 45 and 60 years old with renal cell carcinoma.

This clone is a singleton in its sample. The chain is built from TRBV5-1 and TRBJ1-6; the D is unclear. V lost 0 bases and J 7 bases, leaving 8 bases between the germline ends. CDR3 length equals 14 residues. Germline V gives CDR1 SGHRS, CDR2 YFSETQ. This chain's CDR3 is CASSLGVLNSPLHF. The CDR3 DNA reads TGCGCCAGCAGCTTGGGGGTTCTGAATTCACCCCTCCACTTT.

The chain carries TRBV5-4 and TRBJ2-7; 9 bases fit TRBD1. V shed 3 bases, J shed 3 bases, and the junction held 7 bases outside the gene matches. This CDR3 is 15 amino acids long. Germline V gene data show CDR1 as SGHNT and CDR2 as YYREEE (reference sequence). The CDR3 loop reads CASSWDRARGYEQYF. The CDR3 region has the DNA TGTGCCAGCAGCTGGGACAGGGCGAGGGGCTACGAGCAGTACTTC.

The CDR3 DNA sequence: TGTGCCATCAGTGAGTCAGGCAGGTCTGGCATGAACACTGAAGCTTTCTTT. This codes for CAISESGRSGMNTEAFF. The chain employs TRBV10-3 and TRBJ1-1; D is undetermined. Germline-derived CDR1 and CDR2 are ENHRY and SYGVKD. This CDR3 comprises 17 residues. V lost 0 bases, J lost 0 bases, and 14 bases lay in between.

Turning to this clone: This specimen includes other DNA sequences encoding the same CDR3. CDR3: CASSRTSGGYNEQFF. The CDR3 DNA reads as TGTGCCAGCAGCCGGACTAGCGGGGGGTACAATGAGCAGTTCTTC. The V gene is TRBV5-4, the J gene TRBJ2-1, with TRBD2 matching 14 bases. With V trimmed by 4 bases and J by 4 bases, 1 base remained unmatched. From germline, CDR1 is SGHNT and CDR2 YYREEE (reference sequence). CDR3 length equals 15 residues.

CDR3 coding DNA: TGTGCCAGTAGTATCTGGGGAGCAGATACGCAGTATTTT. Translation: CASSIWGADTQYF. The rearrangement uses TRBV19 and TRBJ2-3; D is possibly TRBD2 (5 bases). Trimming removed 3 bases at V and 4 bases at J, with 8 bases between. The CDR3 is 13 residues long. Germline lookup yields CDR1 LNHDA and CDR2 SQIVND (reference sequence).

The CDR3 loop reads CASSLGAADNSPLHF. Here the CDR3 DNA reads TGTGCCAGCAGCTTAGGTGCGGCCGATAATTCACCCCTCCACTTT. The chain uses TRBV7-9 and TRBJ1-6; D remains unclear. The CDR3 has 15 amino acids. The V and J ends lost 1 base and 5 bases respectively, with 9 bases between them. Germline V CDR1 and CDR2: SEHNR, FQNEAQ (reference sequence).

Details on this clone: At one end the junction does not follow the germline gene, possibly because of a read error. The V gene is TRBV7-7, the J gene TRBJ2-1, with D possibly called TRBD1 or TRBD2 (5 bases each). The CDR3 totals 14 residues. Germline V gives CDR1 SSHAT, CDR2 FNYEAQ (reference sequence). The chain's CDR3 is CASSSQGVVNEQFF. CDR3 bases: TGTGCTAGCAGCTCCCAGGGAGTGGTCAATGAGCAGTTCTTC.

This clone was observed a handful of times. This CDR3 reads CASSQRTGAGDTEAFF. CDR3 in DNA: TGTGCCAGCAGCCAAAGGACAGGGGCGGGGGACACTGAAGCTTTCTTT. The chain links TRBV11-2 to TRBJ1-1; 9 bases align to TRBD1. Germline V CDR1 and CDR2: SGHAT, FQNNGV. Germline trimming cut 5 bases from V and 3 bases from J; bases unmatched to any gene: 10. This CDR3 spans 16 amino acids. Based on the CDR3 plus reference TRBV11-2 and TRBJ1-1, the full variable domain is EAGVAQSPRYKIIEKRQSVAFWCNPISGHATLYWYQQILGQGPKLLIQFQNNGVVDDSQLPKDRFSAERLKGVDSTLKIQPAKLEDSAVYLCASSQRTGAGDTEAFFGQGTRLTVV.

The chain uses TRBV6-1 and TRBJ1-5, with D unclear. The germline gives CDR1 MNHNS, CDR2 SASEGT. Deletions cut 5 bases from V and 0 bases from J, with 5 bases between. CDR3 size: 13 residues. The CDR3 loop reads CASSPVSNQPQHF. The CDR3 DNA sequence: TGTGCCAGCAGTCCGGTTAGCAATCAGCCCCAGCATTTT.

The rearrangement joins TRBV14 to TRBJ1-2; 9 bases line up with TRBD1. The V gene end was trimmed by 4 bases and the J gene end by 8 bases; junction bases not matched to a gene: 14. Germline CDR1 and CDR2: SGHDN and FVKESK. The CDR3 is 16 residues long. CDR3 sequence reads: CASSRDLGGTGKGYTF. The CDR3 DNA reads as TGTGCCAGCAGCCGTGACCTTGGGGGGACAGGGAAGGGCTACACCTTC.

V usage is TRBV4-3 and J usage is TRBJ2-3; 7 bases line up with TRBD2. The germline V gene encodes CDR1 LGHNA and CDR2 YSLEER. Germline trimming cut 4 bases from V and 0 bases from J; bases unmatched to any gene: 4. The CDR3 is 15 residues long. CDR3 nucleotides: TGCGCCAGCAGCCCCCTAGCGGTGAGCACAGATACGCAGTATTTT. The encoded protein is CASSPLAVSTDTQYF.

The chain employs TRBV19 and TRBJ1-3; D unresolved. V shed 6 bases and J shed 0 bases, with 9 bases lying between them. CDR1 and CDR2 (germline): LNHDA, SQIVND (reference sequence). The CDR3 is made up of 14 amino acids. CDR3 residues: CASRTVSSGNTIYF. The CDR3 DNA follows: TGTGCCAGTAGGACGGTGAGCTCTGGAAACACCATATATTTT.

The V call is TRBV5-6, the J call TRBJ1-2; D perhaps matches TRBD1 (5 bases). V was clipped by 1 base and J by 8 bases, with 21 bases between them. Germline CDR1 is SGHDT and CDR2 is YYEEEE. The CDR3 extends over 16 amino acids. The CDR3 nucleotides read TGTGCCAGCAGCTTGCCCGGTAGTCAGGGCCTCTGGGGCTACACCTTC. Encoded protein: CASSLPGSQGLWGYTF.

This clone was picked up one time. V and J are TRBV7-2 and TRBJ2-2; D not resolved. The germline CDR1 and CDR2 sequences are SGHTA and FQGNSA. The CDR3 length is 15 residues. Trimming pared 5 bases from V and 1 base from J, leaving 11 bases between. As DNA, the CDR3 is TGTGCCAGCAGCGCGGACGGCTTGAACACCGGGGAGCTGTTTTTT. It translates to CASSADGLNTGELFF.

V usage is TRBV5-4 and J usage is TRBJ2-7; D not certain. Germline lookup yields CDR1 SGHNT and CDR2 YYREEE (reference sequence). CDR3 length: 13 amino acids. The V gene lost 2 bases and the J gene lost 2 bases, with 8 bases spanning the gap. CDR3 residues: CASSLMTTYEQYF. In DNA form, the CDR3 reads TGTGCCAGCAGCTTAATGACAACCTACGAGCAGTACTTC.

This rearrangement joins TRBV9 to TRBJ2-3, with D perhaps matching TRBD1 or TRBD2 (5 bases each). The ends were cut back, 0 bases at V and 6 bases at J, with 11 bases in the middle. This CDR3 is 14 amino acids long. Germline lookup yields CDR1 SGDLS and CDR2 YYNGEE. DNA for the CDR3: TGTGCCAGCAGCGTAGATGGGACCTCCGATACGCAGTATTTT. The encoded protein is CASSVDGTSDTQYF.

J is TRBJ1-1 and V is TRBV5-1; TRBD1 matches 10 bases. The CDR3 is made up of 17 amino acids. After removal of 0 bases from V and 5 bases from J, the junction contained 10 bases not matched to a gene. Germline V gene data show CDR1 as SGHRS and CDR2 as YFSETQ. As DNA, the CDR3 is TGCGCCAGCAGCTTGGCGAGACAGGGGGCGAGTTTGACTGAAGCTTTCTTT. Its protein is CASSLARQGASLTEAFF.

V usage is TRBV4-3 and J usage is TRBJ2-1; 10 bases agree with TRBD2. This CDR3 has 15 amino acids. The V segment lost 0 bases and the J segment 4 bases; nucleotides outside the gene matches: 0. Germline V lookup: CDR1 LGHNA, CDR2 YSLEER. This chain's CDR3 is CASSQEAGGYNEQFF. As DNA, the CDR3 is TGCGCCAGCAGCCAAGAAGCGGGGGGGTACAATGAGCAGTTCTTC.